A single sample is the source of the 25 T cell receptor beta chains below, sequenced in a study of T cell repertoires in cytomegalovirus infection. TCRdb used MiXCR to reprocess the reads, holding one entry per CDR3 protein. The table has roughly 500,000 distinct CDR3 sequences, 15% to 20% seen once. The sequenced sample consisted of CD8+ T cells from PBMCs. The receptors originated from a human donor in good health (CMV status not recorded). Some clones in this sample may be carry-over from other donors' samples.

The chain has TRBV20-1 and TRBJ2-4; perhaps TRBD1 as D (5 bases). Trimming took 6 bases from V and 0 from J, leaving 9 bases between them. The length of the CDR3 is 13 residues. Germline CDR1 and CDR2: DFQATT and SNEGSKA (reference sequence). In DNA, the CDR3 is TGCAGTGCAAGCAGGGTAGCCAAAAACATTCAGTACTTC. It yields the protein CSASRVAKNIQYF.

This clonotype was seen at least ten times. V usage is TRBV12-3 or TRBV12-4 and J usage is TRBJ2-6; D not resolved. V lost 4 bases, J lost 1 base, and 8 bases lay in between. CDR3 length equals 15 residues. The CDR3 DNA follows: TGTGCCAGCAGTTCCCCCGGGTCTGGGGCCAACGTCCTGACTTTC. Translation: CASSSPGSGANVLTF.

CDR3 protein: CASSQKSEGPYSNQPQHF. In DNA, the CDR3 is TGTGCCAGCAGCCAGAAGTCCGAGGGCCCGTATAGCAATCAGCCCCAGCATTTT. The rearrangement joins TRBV3-1 to TRBJ1-5, with unresolved D. Looked up from germline, CDR1 is LGHDT and CDR2 is YNNKEL (reference sequence). V was clipped by 3 bases and J by 0 bases, with 18 bases between them. The length of the CDR3 is 18 residues. The whole variable domain, remainder taken from reference TRBV3-1 and TRBJ1-5, is DTAVSQTPKYLVTQMGNDKSIKCEQNLGHDTMYWYKQDSKKFLKIMFSYNNKELIINETVPNRFSPKSPDKAHLNLHINSLELGDSAVYFCASSQKSEGPYSNQPQHFGDGTRLSIL.

This clonotype was seen many times. The chain is built from TRBV6-6 and TRBJ1-3; 9 bases align to TRBD1. V lost 5 bases and J lost 6; bases outside the gene matches: 11. This CDR3 is 16 amino acids long. From germline, CDR1 is MNHNY and CDR2 SVGAGI (reference sequence). The CDR3 loop is CASSDPWGQGINTIYF. The CDR3 region has the DNA TGTGCCAGCAGTGACCCCTGGGGACAGGGAATAAACACCATATATTTT.

The V gene is TRBV11-3, the J gene TRBJ2-3; 14 nucleotides agree with TRBD2. This CDR3 has 19 residues. The germline gives CDR1 SGHNT, CDR2 YENEEA. V dropped 5 bases and J dropped 1; count of bases not matched to a gene: 11. CDR3 DNA: TGTGCCAGCAGCCCAGGGACTAGCGGGAGTTTGAAGGGCACAGATACGCAGTATTTT. The encoded protein is CASSPGTSGSLKGTDTQYF.

In its sample, this clonotype was seen many times. The chain is built from TRBV12-3 or TRBV12-4 and TRBJ2-5; 10 bases agree with TRBD2. CDR3 size: 14 residues. V dropped 6 bases and J dropped 3; count of bases not matched to a gene: 4. CDR3 region: CASRPLAGKETQYF. The CDR3 region has the DNA TGTGCCAGCAGGCCACTAGCGGGGAAAGAGACCCAGTACTTC.

The V gene is TRBV5-6, the J gene TRBJ1-1; D gene ambiguous. V lost 3 bases to trimming and J lost 1 base, with 7 bases between them. Germline loops: CDR1 SGHDT, CDR2 YYEEEE. CDR3 length: 13 residues. The CDR3 region is CASSYEANTEAFF. In nucleotides, the CDR3 is TGTGCCAGCAGCTACGAGGCGAACACTGAAGCTTTCTTT. The full variable domain, its missing parts supplied by reference TRBV5-6 and TRBJ1-1, is DAGVTQSPTHLIKTRGQQVTLRCSPKSGHDTVSWYQQALGQGPQFIFQYYEEEERQRGNFPDRFSGHQFPNYSSELNVNALLLGDSALYLCASSYEANTEAFFGQGTRLTVV.

This clonotype was detected many times. The rearrangement uses TRBV7-2 and TRBJ1-1; weak D call: TRBD1 (5 bases). Germline V gene sequence: CDR1 SGHTA, CDR2 FQGNSA. The CDR3 is made up of 14 amino acids. Trimming pared 5 bases from V and 5 bases from J, leaving 15 bases between. DNA of the CDR3: TGTGCCAGCAGCCCCCGGGGCGGACGAACTGAAGCTTTCTTT. It encodes CASSPRGGRTEAFF.

The CDR3 coding sequence is TGCAGTGCTAGAGTCCCGGAGATGGGGGGTCCCTATGGCTACACCTTC. As protein: CSARVPEMGGPYGYTF. This chain joins TRBV20-1 and TRBJ1-2; TRBD1 is a possible D gene (5 bases). Germline V CDR1 and CDR2: DFQATT, SNEGSKA (reference sequence). V was cut by 1 base and J by 4 bases, with 19 bases left in between. The CDR3 has 16 amino acids.

This clonotype has at least ten counts. The chain uses TRBV12-3 or TRBV12-4 and TRBJ1-2; D is undetermined. Trimming stripped 5 bases from V and 3 bases from J, with 16 bases between. This CDR3 is built from 15 residues. CDR3 bases: TGTGCCAGCAGTCCGCTGAGGCGTCGAGACTATGGCTACACCTTC. It yields the protein CASSPLRRRDYGYTF.

J is TRBJ2-7 and V is TRBV11-2; 7 nucleotides agree with TRBD1. The CDR3 sequence is 13 residues long. The germline CDR1 and CDR2 sequences are SGHAT and FQNNGV. Trimming took 3 bases from V and 7 from J; bases not matched to a gene: 6. CDR3 amino acids: CASSFPGTDEQYF. The CDR3, as DNA: TGTGCCAGCAGCTTCCCGGGGACAGATGAGCAGTACTTC.

This clonotype appeared a few times. The gene calls are TRBV10-3 and TRBJ1-1; 11 positions agree with TRBD1. V trimming: 0 bases; J trimming: 10 bases; junction bases outside the gene matches: 4. The CDR3 is 14 amino acids. CDR1 ENHRY and CDR2 SYGVKD come from the germline V gene. CDR3 in DNA: TGTGCCATCAGTGAGTCGGGACAGGGGGTAGGAGCTTTCTTT. It encodes CAISESGQGVGAFF.

This clonotype was observed many times. The chain links TRBV7-2 to TRBJ1-1; D is perhaps TRBD1 (6 bases). Germline V gene sequence: CDR1 SGHTA, CDR2 FQGNSA. This CDR3 is built from 15 residues. V was cut by 0 bases and J by 5 bases, with 13 bases left in between. CDR3 DNA sequence: TGTGCCAGCAGCTTAGCGGTAGGGGGGGGAACTGAAGCTTTCTTT. Protein sequence: CASSLAVGGGTEAFF.

This clonotype was recorded many times. The rearrangement links TRBV6-1 to TRBJ2-5; 7 positions agree with TRBD1. The CDR3 spans 16 residues. Trimming cost V 5 bases and J 4 bases; bases outside gene matches: 13. Germline lookup yields CDR1 MNHNS and CDR2 SASEGT. The CDR3 region has the DNA TGTGCCAGCAGTACAGGGGCCACAGCCCTCGGAGAGACCCAGTACTTC. Translating gives CASSTGATALGETQYF.

In its sample, this clonotype was seen a few times. The chain carries TRBV27 and TRBJ2-2; D is unresolved. The CDR3 loop spans 15 amino acids. Germline V CDR1 and CDR2: MNHEY, SMNVEV (reference sequence). Trimming removed 0 bases from V and 5 bases from J, with 10 bases in between. CDR3 loop: CASSLSAYTTGELFF. CDR3 sequence (DNA): TGTGCCAGCAGTTTATCGGCATATACGACCGGGGAGCTGTTTTTT.

This clonotype was observed at least ten times. The rearrangement links TRBV4-1 to TRBJ2-7; 12 nucleotides agree with TRBD2. CDR3 length: 15 amino acids. Germline CDR1 MGHRA, CDR2 YSYEKL. V was clipped by 1 base and J by 3 bases; unmatched bases: 1. The DNA of the CDR3 is TGCGCCAGCAGCCAAGGACTAGCGGGGGTCTACGAGCAGTACTTC. Encoded protein: CASSQGLAGVYEQYF.

Ten or more counts support this clonotype. The chain is built from TRBV28 and TRBJ2-1; D gene unclear. This CDR3 is 16 amino acids long. CDR1 and CDR2 from the germline V gene are MDHEN and SYDVKM. Trimming shortened V by 5 bases and J by 0 bases, and 14 bases separated the two germline ends. CDR3 protein: CASSTRLESSYNEQFF. For the CDR3, the DNA is TGTGCCAGCAGTACCCGACTGGAGAGCTCCTACAATGAGCAGTTCTTC.

This clonotype was found many times. The rearrangement uses TRBV7-6 and TRBJ2-5; D may be TRBD2 (6 bases). In germline, CDR1 is SGHVS, CDR2 FNYEAQ. The V end lost 1 base, the J end lost 2 bases, and 20 bases lay between the germline ends. CDR3 size: 18 residues. DNA of the CDR3: TGTGCCAGCAGCTTAGGGGTTGCTGGCTCGGGAGTACAAGAGACCCAGTACTTC. This codes for CASSLGVAGSGVQETQYF.

This clonotype was seen just once. A much larger clone differs by one base, so this may be a read error. V gene TRBV7-9 combines with J gene TRBJ2-1; 14 bases are a match to TRBD2. The CDR3 runs 17 residues. Per germline, CDR1 SEHNR and CDR2 FQNEAQ (reference sequence). CDR3 in DNA: TGTGTCAGCAGCACCACTGGGGGGGGACTAGCGGGGGCCGTGGAGTTCTTC. This gives the protein CVSSTTGGGLAGAVEFF.

The J gene is TRBJ2-7, the V gene TRBV28; 8 nucleotides match TRBD2. The germline CDR1 and CDR2 sequences are MDHEN and SYDVKM. The CDR3 is 14 residues long. The J segment lost 4 bases and the V segment lost 2 bases, leaving 4 bases of the junction unmatched. The CDR3 DNA follows: TGTGCCAGCAGTTTAGAGCCTAGCGGGTACGAGCAGTACTTC. Residues: CASSLEPSGYEQYF.

This clonotype was seen at least ten times. The rearrangement joins TRBV28 to TRBJ2-3, with TRBD2 identical over 10 bases. In germline, CDR1 is MDHEN, CDR2 SYDVKM. The length of the CDR3 is 16 residues. The V segment lost 3 bases and the J segment 5 bases; nucleotides outside the gene matches: 8. In nucleotides, the CDR3 is TGTGCCAGCAGTTTCAGCCTAGCGGGAGTGGGAGATACGCAGTATTTT. Protein sequence: CASSFSLAGVGDTQYF.

This clonotype was seen at least ten times. The rearrangement links TRBV5-1 to TRBJ2-7; possible D gene TRBD2, 5 bases. With 5 bases removed from V and 7 bases from J, the gap between germline ends came to 10 bases. Germline V gives CDR1 SGHRS, CDR2 YFSETQ. CDR3 size: 11 residues. The CDR3: CASSLGEEQYF. The CDR3, as DNA: TGCGCCAGCAGTCTGGGAGAAGAGCAGTACTTC.

The V gene is TRBV5-5, the J gene TRBJ2-7; D uncertain. The germline CDR1 and CDR2 sequences are SGHKS and YYEKEE (reference sequence). The CDR3 sequence is 15 residues long. V was trimmed by 1 base and J by 2 bases, leaving 13 bases between them. This chain's CDR3 is CASSLIQSGPYEQYF. CDR3 nucleotides: TGTGCCAGCAGCTTGATCCAGTCGGGTCCCTACGAGCAGTACTTC.

The V and J genes are TRBV9 and TRBJ1-1, with TRBD1 as a possible D gene (6 bases). Deletions cut 0 bases from V and 1 base from J, with 16 bases between. Germline V lookup: CDR1 SGDLS, CDR2 YYNGEE. The CDR3 spans 17 residues. CDR3 nucleotide sequence: TGTGCCAGCAGCGTAGCCCCAACCAGACAGGAGAACACTGAAGCTTTCTTT. It specifies CASSVAPTRQENTEAFF.

This clonotype was counted between two and nine times. The J gene is TRBJ2-7, the V gene TRBV11-1, with D unclear. V lost 2 bases to trimming and J lost 3 bases, with 11 bases between them. The CDR3 is 14 amino acids. Germline V lookup: CDR1 SGHAT, CDR2 FQDESV (reference sequence). CDR3 in amino acids: CASSLYVGDYEQYF. CDR3 bases: TGTGCCAGCAGCTTATACGTAGGAGACTACGAGCAGTACTTC.